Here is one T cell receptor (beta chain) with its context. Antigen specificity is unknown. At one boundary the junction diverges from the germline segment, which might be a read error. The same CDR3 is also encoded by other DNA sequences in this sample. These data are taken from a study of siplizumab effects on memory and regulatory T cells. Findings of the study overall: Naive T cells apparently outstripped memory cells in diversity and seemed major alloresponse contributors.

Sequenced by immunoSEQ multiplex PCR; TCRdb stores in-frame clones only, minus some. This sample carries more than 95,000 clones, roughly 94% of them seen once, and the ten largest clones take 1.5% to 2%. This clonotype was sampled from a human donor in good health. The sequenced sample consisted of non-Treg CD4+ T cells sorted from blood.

The CDR3 here is CASSGTYMNTEAFF. The CDR3 DNA sequence: TGTGCCAGCAGTGGGACATATATGAACACTGAGGCTTTCTTT. J is TRBJ1-1 and V is TRBV6-1; perhaps TRBD1 as D (5 bases). Germline V gene sequence: CDR1 MNHNS, CDR2 SASEGT. This CDR3 comprises 14 residues.